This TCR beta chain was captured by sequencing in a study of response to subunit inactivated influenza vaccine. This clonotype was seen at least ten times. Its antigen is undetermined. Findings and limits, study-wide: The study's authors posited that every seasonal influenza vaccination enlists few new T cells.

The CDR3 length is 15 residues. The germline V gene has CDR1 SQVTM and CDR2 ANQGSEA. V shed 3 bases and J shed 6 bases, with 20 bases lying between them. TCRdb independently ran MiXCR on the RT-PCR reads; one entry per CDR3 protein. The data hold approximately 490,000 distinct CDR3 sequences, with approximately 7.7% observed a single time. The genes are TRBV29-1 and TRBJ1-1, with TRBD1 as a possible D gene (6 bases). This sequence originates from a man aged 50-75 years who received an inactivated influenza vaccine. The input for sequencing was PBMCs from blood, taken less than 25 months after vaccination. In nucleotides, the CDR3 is TGCAGCGTTGACGGTGGAGAGGGTAAGGGGGCTGAAGCTTTCTTT. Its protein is CSVDGGEGKGAEAFF.